Reported below is one T cell receptor (beta chain). The CDR3 totals 15 residues. With 6 bases clipped from V and 2 bases from J, the junction kept 7 bases outside the gene matches. Germline CDR1 reads MNHNY; CDR2 reads SVGAGI (reference sequence). The sample comes from a study of blood T cell repertoires in COVID-19. Across the study: There were acute and convalescent COVID-19 samples, and they came from the United States, Italy and Spain. PBMCs, B-cell-depleted T cells, or T cells provided the cDNA or gDNA that made up the material.

Methods used by the authors: From reference gene primer amplification, estimates of nucleated cell counts were derived. The protocol was immunoSEQ multiplex PCR, while the TCRdb copy is restricted to in-frame clones and leaves out a portion. V and J calls and clone size follow that table, whereas D and trimming were derived from the DNA. The sample has a few hundred thousand clones, about 87% seen once. J is TRBJ2-1 and V is TRBV6-6; 7 bases map to TRBD2. What was sequenced was peripheral blood. The sequence was obtained from a woman between 45 and 60 years old with acute or convalescent COVID-19. CDR3 region: CASSLADPTYNEQFF. The DNA of the CDR3 is TGTGCCAGCAGCCTAGCGGACCCGACCTACAATGAGCAGTTCTTC.